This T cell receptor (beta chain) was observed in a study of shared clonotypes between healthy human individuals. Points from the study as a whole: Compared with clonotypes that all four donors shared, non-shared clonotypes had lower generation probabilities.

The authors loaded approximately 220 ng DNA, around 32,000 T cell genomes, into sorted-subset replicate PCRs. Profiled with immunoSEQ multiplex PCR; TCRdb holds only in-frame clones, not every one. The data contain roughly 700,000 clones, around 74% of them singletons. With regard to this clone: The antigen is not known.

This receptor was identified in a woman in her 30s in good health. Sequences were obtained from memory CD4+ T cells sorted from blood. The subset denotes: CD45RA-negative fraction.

The CDR3 sequence is CASSVDRGGQPQHF. In DNA form, the CDR3 reads TGTGCCAGCAGTGTCGACAGGGGCGGCCAGCCCCAGCATTTT. This chain joins TRBV27 and TRBJ1-5; 8 nucleotides align to TRBD1. Looked up from germline, CDR1 is MNHEY and CDR2 is SMNVEV (reference sequence). V lost 5 bases and J lost 7; bases outside the gene matches: 7. CDR3 length equals 14 residues.